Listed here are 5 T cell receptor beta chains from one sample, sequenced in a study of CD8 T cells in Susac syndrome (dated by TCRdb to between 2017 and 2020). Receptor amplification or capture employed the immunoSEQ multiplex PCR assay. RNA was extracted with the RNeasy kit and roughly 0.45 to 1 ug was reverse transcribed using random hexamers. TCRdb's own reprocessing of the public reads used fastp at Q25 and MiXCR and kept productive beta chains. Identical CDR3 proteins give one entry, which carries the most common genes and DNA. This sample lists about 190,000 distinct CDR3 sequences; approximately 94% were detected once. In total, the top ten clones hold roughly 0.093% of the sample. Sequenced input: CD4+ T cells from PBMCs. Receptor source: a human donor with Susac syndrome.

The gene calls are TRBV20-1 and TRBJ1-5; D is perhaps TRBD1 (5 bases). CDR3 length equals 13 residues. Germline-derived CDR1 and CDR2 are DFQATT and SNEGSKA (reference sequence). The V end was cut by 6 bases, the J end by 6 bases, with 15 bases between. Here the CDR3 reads CSAVTGRGQPQHF. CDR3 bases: TGCAGTGCCGTAACAGGACGCGGTCAGCCCCAGCATTTT.

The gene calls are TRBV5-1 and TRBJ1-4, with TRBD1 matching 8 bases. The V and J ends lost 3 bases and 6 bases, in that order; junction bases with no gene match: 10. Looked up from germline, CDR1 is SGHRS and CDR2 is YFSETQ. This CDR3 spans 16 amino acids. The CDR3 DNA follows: TGCGCCAGCAGCTACGATGGACAGGGCGTGGATGAAAAACTGTTTTTT. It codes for CASSYDGQGVDEKLFF.

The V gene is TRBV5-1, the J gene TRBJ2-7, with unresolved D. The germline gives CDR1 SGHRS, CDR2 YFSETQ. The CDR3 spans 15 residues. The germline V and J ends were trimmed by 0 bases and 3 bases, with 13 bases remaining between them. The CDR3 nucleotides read TGCGCCAGCAGCTTGGAGTCGGTAAGGAACTACGAGCAGTACTTC. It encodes CASSLESVRNYEQYF.

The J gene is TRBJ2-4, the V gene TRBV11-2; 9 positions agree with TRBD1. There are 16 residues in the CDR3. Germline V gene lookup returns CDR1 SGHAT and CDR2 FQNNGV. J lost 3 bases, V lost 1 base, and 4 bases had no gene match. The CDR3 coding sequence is TGTGCCAGCAGCTTAGTTCCGGGACAGGGCAAAAACATTCAGTACTTC. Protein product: CASSLVPGQGKNIQYF.

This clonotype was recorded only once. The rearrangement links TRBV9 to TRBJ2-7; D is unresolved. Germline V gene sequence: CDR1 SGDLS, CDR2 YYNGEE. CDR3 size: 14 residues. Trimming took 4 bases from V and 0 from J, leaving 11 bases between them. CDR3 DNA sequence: TGTGCCAGCAGCACTTACACGGGCTCCTACGAGCAGTACTTC. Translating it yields CASSTYTGSYEQYF. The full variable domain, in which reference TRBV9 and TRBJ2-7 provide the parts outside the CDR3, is DSGVTQTPKHLITATGQRVTLRCSPRSGDLSVYWYQQSLDQGLQFLIQYYNGEERAKGNILERFSAQQFPDLHSELNLSSLELGDSALYFCASSTYTGSYEQYFGPGTRLTVT.